The present T cell receptor beta chain was sequenced within a study of beta chain features in type 1 diabetes. Details on this clone: Its antigen is not identified.

Findings of the study overall: Patients showed naive, central memory and Treg TCRB repertoires that appeared more similar than those of healthy donors. People with Type 1 diabetes carried modestly yet significantly shorter TCRB CDR3s in all four CD4+ subsets.

Every isolated RNA sample was fully reverse transcribed, so sequencing captured expressed TCRB transcripts. Roughly 3.6 million reads was the average for naive, central memory and regulatory T cell samples. TCRdb keeps only in-frame clones here, not all; method: immunoSEQ multiplex PCR. The table shows some 250,000 clones, with about a tenth occurring only once. Germline CDR1 reads SGDLS; CDR2 reads YYNGEE. There are 15 residues in the CDR3. The V segment lost 0 bases and the J segment 6 bases; nucleotides outside the gene matches: 9. A heparinised blood draw that averaged around 100 mL was obtained once from each donor.

The source is a man between 25 and 39 years old with type 1 diabetes. V gene TRBV9 combines with J gene TRBJ2-7; 7 bases match TRBD2. Sequencing was performed on naive CD4+ T cells from blood. DNA of the CDR3: TGTGCCAGCAGCGTAGGACAGCGGGGATCGGGCGAGCAGTACTTC. It translates to CASSVGQRGSGEQYF.